This T cell receptor (beta chain) derives from a study of blood T cell repertoires in COVID-19 (TCRdb year 2020). Regarding the study in general: Samples from collaborators originated in the United States, Italy and Spain and spanned both the acute and convalescent phases of COVID-19. The prospective study material was composed of cDNA or gDNA derived from T cells, B-cell-depleted T cells, or PBMCs. The dataset comprised deeply sampled blood TCRbeta repertoires from subjects exposed to, actively infected with, or recovered from COVID-19. The repertoires were released in a freely available public database intended as a resource for research on the immune response to SARS-CoV-2. The samples were drawn from two sources: the first 160 participants of the ongoing ImmuneRACE study, and some 1,300 subjects contributed by 6 global collaborators. A de-identified subject ID, COVID-19 status, age in years and sex were almost always included in the sample metadata. Where available, HLA class I and class II types were taken from metadata supplied by the sample provider and were not determined by assay-based typing. The research as a whole found: Clinical and demographic metadata were provided uncurated, with the amount varying by source and participant.

The collaborating institutions used their own protocols to collect whole blood in K2EDTA tubes. For TCRbeta analysis, collaborator samples were shipped as frozen whole blood, as isolated PBMCs, or as DNA extracted from either sample type. The immunoSEQ Assay, a bias-controlled multiplex PCR, was used to amplify TCRbeta CDR3 regions from genomic DNA. In the original analysis: The number of nucleated cells in each sample was estimated by amplification of reference gene primers within the assay. To quantify the absolute abundance of each unique TCRbeta CDR3 rearrangement, sequence reads were collapsed and filtered. For each sample, productive Simpson clonality was calculated as the square root of Simpson's diversity index across productive rearrangements. Sourced from immuneACCESS, this table was stored by TCRdb with only in-frame sequences that have V and J called. A share of the clones is absent; for the studies checked, an unresolved V gene accounts for under half, and the remainder has no known explanation. The D gene and trimming were derived from the DNA, and the V and J assignments and clone size from that table. The sample profile shows some 150,000 clones; around 91% of them were found once. Jointly, the top ten make up over 12% of the sample.

CDR1 and CDR2, per the germline V gene, are LGHNA and YNFKEQ. The CDR3 numbers 19 residues from cysteine through phenylalanine. The entry retains the CDR3 DNA only, 57 bases that are in frame from base 1. V lost 1 base and J lost 5 bases; the stretch between them is 24 bases long. The sample holds a few counts of this clone. Its antigen is unknown. No quality values exist for individual bases; no much larger clone is one base distant. The specimen sequenced was peripheral blood. The chain is encoded by TRBV4-2 joined to TRBJ1-5; TRBD1 is possibly the D segment (5 matching bases). The TCR sequence derives from a woman in her 40s with acute or convalescent COVID-19. The CDR3 loop reads CASSQVFGAGVSPDQPQHF. Here is the DNA: TGTGCCAGCAGCCAAGTCTTTGGGGCGGGGGTCTCCCCGGATCAGCCCCAGCATTTT.